This entry lists 2 T cell receptor beta chains sequenced from one sample in a study of shared clonotypes between healthy human individuals. Clones were read by immunoSEQ multiplex PCR, and TCRdb kept only the in-frame ones, dropping some. Among roughly 2,300,000 clones listed, about 90% were seen once. Specimen: naive CD4+ T cells from PBMCs. Subset of the sample: CD45RA+ positively selected. Receptors originate from a man aged 18-30 years in good health. Some clones in this sample may be carry-over from other donors' samples.

The chain recombines TRBV11-2 with TRBJ2-7; 9 bases agree with TRBD2. V was clipped by 3 bases and J by 7 bases; unmatched bases: 7. The CDR3 is 14 amino acids. Germline assignment: CDR1 SGHAT and CDR2 FQNNGV. The CDR3 region is CASSFFSGSREQYF. The CDR3 DNA reads as TGTGCCAGCAGCTTCTTTAGCGGGAGTCGGGAGCAGTACTTC.

This rearrangement joins TRBV10-2 to TRBJ1-2, with D unclear. Trimming left V 3 bases short and J 0 bases short, with 17 bases between. The length of the CDR3 is 17 residues. Per the germline V gene, CDR1 is WSHSY and CDR2 is SAAADI. The CDR3 spells CASSDIRATTTNYGYTF. CDR3 nucleotides: TGCGCCAGCAGTGATATTAGAGCCACGACCACTAACTATGGCTACACCTTC.